A single T cell receptor (beta chain) is shown here with its context. The data stem from a study of blood T cell repertoires in COVID-19. Study-level information: In each case, the material was cDNA or gDNA derived from T cells, B-cell-depleted T cells, or PBMCs.

Trimming removed 3 bases at V and 0 bases at J, with 21 bases between. Germline V gene data show CDR1 as SGHTA and CDR2 as FQGTGA. The CDR3 covers 19 residues. In the authors' methods: Estimates of nucleated cell counts were drawn from the amplification of reference gene primers. Clones were sequenced by immunoSEQ multiplex PCR, and TCRdb holds only the in-frame ones, with some missing. That table furnishes V, J and clone size, whereas the DNA furnished D and trimming. This table has under 300,000 clones, roughly four fifths appearing once. The source is a man aged 30 to 45 who had recovered from COVID-19. V usage is TRBV7-3 and J usage is TRBJ1-3; TRBD1 is a possible D gene (5 bases). Sequencing used peripheral blood. For the CDR3, the DNA is TGTGCCAGCAGCTTGGCAGGGACTCTAACCGGTGCCTCTGGAAACACCATATATTTT. Amino acids: CASSLAGTLTGASGNTIYF.